The 30 T cell receptor beta chains listed next were all sequenced from one sample in a study of T-cell reconstitution after alpha-beta-depleted transplantation in children. Unique molecular identifiers were incorporated when the TCRbeta library was constructed. Each CDR3 protein is one row after TCRdb ran MiXCR on the PCR reads. This sample has about 120,000 distinct CDR3 sequences, with 10% found just once. The sample consisted of PBMCs, taken before TCRalphabeta/CD19-depleted stem cell transplant. These receptors were obtained from a boy aged 2 to 10 with acute lymphoblastic leukemia, due to receive a stem cell transplant.

Comment on this clonotype: A much larger clone differs from this one at a single base, so this may be a read error. The final CDR3 position lacks the conserved phenylalanine or tryptophan, pointing to a likely read error. The rearrangement joins TRBV20-1 to TRBJ2-5, with 9 positions matching TRBD2. The CDR3 spans 15 residues. V was clipped by 3 bases and J by 2 bases; unmatched bases: 7. Germline V gives CDR1 DFQATT, CDR2 SNEGSKA (reference sequence). In nucleotides, the CDR3 is TGCAGTGCTAGTCCCATAGCGGGAGAACAAGAGACCCAGTACTGC. It is translated as CSASPIAGEQETQYC.

A few counts support this clonotype. The rearrangement uses TRBV12-3 or TRBV12-4 and TRBJ2-7; weak D call: TRBD2 (6 bases). V was cut by 1 base and J by 3 bases, with 19 bases left in between. The CDR3 sequence is 17 residues long. CDR3 loop: CASSLEGGGLEFYEQYF. The CDR3 DNA sequence: TGTGCCAGCAGTTTAGAGGGCGGAGGGCTAGAGTTCTACGAGCAGTACTTC.

This clonotype was seen more than once but under ten times. The J gene is TRBJ2-2, the V gene TRBV12-3 or TRBV12-4; a possible D gene is TRBD1 (6 bases). CDR3 length: 18 residues. V lost 2 bases and J 5 bases, leaving 21 bases between the germline ends. The CDR3, as DNA: TGTGCCAGCAGTTTAACCCTACAGGGATCCGTTTTTACCGGGGAGCTGTTTTTT. Encoded protein: CASSLTLQGSVFTGELFF.

This clonotype was counted only a few times. The rearrangement links TRBV7-2 to TRBJ2-3; 7 bases match TRBD2. With V trimmed by 5 bases and J by 8 bases, 13 bases remained unmatched. The CDR3 runs to 15 residues. The germline CDR1 and CDR2 sequences are SGHTA and FQGNSA. This CDR3 is CASSISGLGRGTQYF. The CDR3 DNA is TGTGCCAGCAGCATTAGCGGGCTGGGGCGGGGTACGCAGTATTTT.

The V call is TRBV28, the J call TRBJ2-1; 8 bases are a match to TRBD1. The CDR3 contains 14 residues. Losses at the gene ends were 6 bases for V and 8 bases for J; bases not matched to a gene: 9. CDR1 is MDHEN and CDR2 is SYDVKM in the germline V gene. The CDR3 here is CASRPRQGYHEQFF. In nucleotides, the CDR3 is TGTGCCAGCAGACCTAGACAGGGGTATCATGAGCAGTTCTTC.

This clonotype was counted many times. This chain uses TRBV6-6 with TRBJ2-5; D possibly corresponds to TRBD1 (5 bases). Germline V gene sequence: CDR1 MNHNY, CDR2 SVGAGI (reference sequence). This CDR3 region has 11 residues. Trimming pared 10 bases from V and 5 bases from J, leaving 11 bases between. The CDR3 bases are TGTGCCACACAGGATGGCGAGACCCAGTACTTC. Protein product: CATQDGETQYF.

This clonotype has a count of ten or more. This chain connects TRBV20-1 to TRBJ2-1; 10 bases align to TRBD2. The junction had 6 bases not matched to a gene; V was cut back by 6 bases and J by 10 bases. The CDR3 is made up of 12 amino acids. Germline V gene data show CDR1 as DFQATT and CDR2 as SNEGSKA (reference sequence). The CDR3 sequence is CSAHPGLAEQFF. The CDR3 coding sequence is TGCAGTGCCCACCCGGGACTAGCGGAGCAGTTCTTC.

About this clonotype itself: With a much larger clone just one base away, this may be a read error. The CDR3 does not end in the conserved phenylalanine or tryptophan, so this is likely a read error. This chain links TRBV18 with TRBJ2-5; D unresolved. The CDR3 totals 15 residues. Trimming removed 2 bases from V and 5 bases from J, with 15 bases in between. Germline values: CDR1 KGHSH, CDR2 LQKENI. The chain's CDR3 is CASSPGGRFGETQYV. In nucleotides, the CDR3 is TGTGCCAGCTCACCAGGTGGCAGGTTCGGGGAGACCCAGTACGTC.

This clonotype was detected once. A read error may be the cause here, since a much bigger clone is one base away. The chain combines TRBV12-3 or TRBV12-4 with TRBJ2-7; D possibly corresponds to TRBD2 (6 bases). The germline V and J ends were trimmed by 6 bases and 1 base, with 16 bases remaining between them. CDR3 size: 15 residues. CDR3 sequence: CASSPGPAGSYEQYF. CDR3 DNA sequence: TGTGCCAGCAGCCCGGGACCAGCGGGTTCCTACGAGCAGTACTTC.

This clonotype was recorded a few times. The chain is built from TRBV6-5 and TRBJ1-6; no reliable D call. This CDR3 is 18 amino acids long. V was clipped by 1 base and J by 5 bases, with 18 bases between them. Germline CDR1 MNHEY, CDR2 SVGAGI. The DNA for the CDR3 is TGTGCCAGCAGTTACTATCCCCCGGAGGGCGGAAATAATTCACCCCTCCACTTT. Translation gives CASSYYPPEGGNNSPLHF.

This clonotype was picked up many times. The chain is built from TRBV12-3 or TRBV12-4 and TRBJ2-4; 8 bases agree with TRBD1. The CDR3 has 15 residues. J gave up 9 bases and V 6 bases, and 13 bases lay outside the gene matches. The CDR3 DNA sequence: TGTGCCAGCAGCCTCGGGGGACAGGAGAGTACCATTCAGTACTTC. This encodes CASSLGGQESTIQYF.

This clonotype was found many times. Relative to the germline gene, one junction end is altered; a read error may explain this. This chain links TRBV7-7 with TRBJ2-3; TRBD2 matches at 8 bases. From germline, CDR1 is SSHAT and CDR2 FNYEAQ (reference sequence). The CDR3 spans 16 residues. The CDR3 coding sequence is TGTGCTAGCAGCCTAGGACTAGCTTACGGCACAGATACGCAGTATTTT. It translates to CASSLGLAYGTDTQYF.

This chain uses TRBV28 with TRBJ2-3; TRBD2 matches 7 bases. V dropped 7 bases and J dropped 0; count of bases not matched to a gene: 10. Germline lookup yields CDR1 MDHEN and CDR2 SYDVKM. This CDR3 comprises 16 residues. The CDR3: CASIGGRPSSTDTQYF. The CDR3 coding sequence is TGTGCCAGCATCGGGGGGAGGCCTTCTAGCACAGATACGCAGTATTTT. Based on the CDR3 plus reference TRBV28 and TRBJ2-3, the full variable domain is DVKVTQSSRYLVKRTGEKVFLECVQDMDHENMFWYRQDPGLGLRLIYFSYDVKMKEKGDIPEGYSVSREKKERFSLILESASTNQTSMYLCASIGGRPSSTDTQYFGPGTRLTVL.

This clonotype was detected ten times or more. The rearrangement joins TRBV20-1 to TRBJ2-3; 7 bases map to TRBD1. CDR1 is DFQATT and CDR2 is SNEGSKA in the germline V gene (reference sequence). V shed 1 base, J shed 8 bases, and the junction held 0 bases outside the gene matches. This CDR3 region has 11 residues. The CDR3 is CSARGQGTQYF. The CDR3 region has the DNA TGCAGTGCTAGAGGACAGGGTACGCAGTATTTT.

The chain recombines TRBV29-1 with TRBJ1-5; perhaps TRBD1 as D (6 bases). Trimming left V 6 bases short and J 4 bases short, with 13 bases between. Germline V gene data show CDR1 as SQVTM and CDR2 as ANQGSEA. The CDR3 is made up of 13 amino acids. The CDR3 sequence: CSVAGTHNQPQHF. The CDR3 DNA follows: TGCAGCGTCGCCGGGACACATAATCAGCCCCAGCATTTT.

This clonotype was recorded many times. J is TRBJ2-3 and V is TRBV15, with TRBD1 identical over 7 bases. V was pared by 5 bases and J by 1 base, with 12 bases of the junction left unmatched. The CDR3 contains 17 residues. CDR1 is LNHNV and CDR2 is YYDKDF in the germline V gene (reference sequence). This chain's CDR3 is CATSSNLRDSRTDTQYF. The CDR3 nucleotides read TGTGCCACCAGCTCCAACCTCCGGGACAGCCGCACAGATACGCAGTATTTT.

This clonotype was seen only a few times. This rearrangement joins TRBV29-1 to TRBJ2-1; tentative D call: TRBD2 (6 bases). With 3 bases removed from V and 6 bases from J, the gap between germline ends came to 12 bases. This CDR3 spans 13 amino acids. Germline CDR1 SQVTM, CDR2 ANQGSEA. The CDR3 loop reads CSVEAGIGNEQFF. CDR3 nucleotide sequence: TGCAGCGTTGAGGCGGGAATCGGCAATGAGCAGTTCTTC.

Only one count was recorded for this clonotype. The chain combines TRBV27 with TRBJ2-7, with D possibly being TRBD2 (5 bases). Germline CDR1 and CDR2: MNHEY and SMNVEV (reference sequence). The CDR3 runs 14 residues. V was cut by 1 base and J by 2 bases, with 9 bases left in between. CDR3: CASSLYGKPYEQYF. CDR3 in DNA: TGTGCCAGCAGTTTATACGGGAAACCCTACGAGCAGTACTTC.

This clonotype was seen at least ten times. This chain links TRBV7-2 with TRBJ2-3; D remains unclear. There are 14 residues in the CDR3. V was pared by 5 bases and J by 1 base, with 10 bases between. Germline lookup yields CDR1 SGHTA and CDR2 FQGNSA. The CDR3 loop is CASSKPQGTDTQYF. The CDR3 DNA follows: TGTGCCAGCAGCAAGCCCCAGGGCACAGATACGCAGTATTTT.

There are a few counts of this clonotype. The chain recombines TRBV5-1 with TRBJ2-1; TRBD2 is a possible D gene (5 bases). Trimming cost V 0 bases and J 10 bases, with 14 bases left between them. The CDR3 runs to 14 residues. Germline assignment: CDR1 SGHRS and CDR2 YFSETQ. The CDR3 loop is CASSLEGGRGEQFF. The CDR3 region has the DNA TGCGCCAGCAGCTTGGAAGGAGGTCGAGGGGAGCAGTTCTTC.

The sample holds many counts of this clonotype. The rearrangement joins TRBV12-3 or TRBV12-4 to TRBJ2-1; D unclear. V dropped 6 bases and J dropped 6 bases, with 6 bases sitting between them. The CDR3 is 11 amino acids. The CDR3 DNA is TGTGCCAGCAGCCAAACCAATGAGCAGTTCTTC. Translated, it gives CASSQTNEQFF.

This chain links TRBV5-5 with TRBJ2-2; unclear D gene. Germline V gene lookup returns CDR1 SGHKS and CDR2 YYEKEE (reference sequence). V lost 0 bases, J lost 7 bases, and 4 bases lay in between. The CDR3 extends over 12 amino acids. The chain's CDR3 is CASSLEIGELFF. The CDR3 DNA follows: TGTGCCAGCAGCTTGGAGATCGGGGAGCTGTTTTTT.

The chain is built from TRBV6-6 and TRBJ2-1, with no clear D. Between the trimmed V and J ends, which lost 3 bases and 9 bases, there was a span of 9 bases. The CDR3 is 12 residues long. CDR1 and CDR2 from the germline V gene are MNHNY and SVGAGI (reference sequence). The CDR3: CASSYPGLEQFF. The CDR3 DNA reads TGTGCCAGCAGTTATCCTGGGCTTGAGCAGTTCTTC.

There are many counts of this clonotype. The V and J genes are TRBV20-1 and TRBJ2-7, with 11 bases lining up with TRBD1. V shed 2 bases and J 1 base; nucleotides not matched to a gene: 10. CDR3 length: 17 amino acids. The germline V gene encodes CDR1 DFQATT and CDR2 SNEGSKA (reference sequence). CDR3 protein: CSARRWTGGLWSYEQYF. CDR3 coding DNA: TGCAGTGCTAGACGATGGACAGGGGGCTTGTGGTCCTACGAGCAGTACTTC.

This clonotype was counted many times. The chain has TRBV7-9 and TRBJ1-5, with 12 bases identical to TRBD1. Per germline, CDR1 SEHNR and CDR2 FQNEAQ (reference sequence). This CDR3 has 16 residues. J lost 2 bases, V lost 5 bases, and 4 bases had no gene match. The CDR3 loop reads CASSAGTGGRNQPQHF. The CDR3 region has the DNA TGTGCCAGCAGCGCCGGGACAGGGGGCCGCAATCAGCCCCAGCATTTT.

The sample holds a few counts of this clonotype. This chain connects TRBV14 to TRBJ2-5; 8 positions match TRBD2. CDR3 length: 19 residues. Trimming cost V 4 bases and J 4 bases; bases outside gene matches: 20. Per germline, CDR1 SGHDN and CDR2 FVKESK. The chain's CDR3 is CASSPGTRATAGARETQYF. The CDR3 DNA sequence: TGTGCCAGCAGCCCCGGGACTAGGGCTACAGCTGGGGCAAGAGAGACCCAGTACTTC. Full variable domain (missing parts from reference TRBV14 and TRBJ2-5): EAGVTQFPSHSVIEKGQTVTLRCDPISGHDNLYWYRRVMGKEIKFLLHFVKESKQDESGMPNNRFLAERTGGTYSTLKVQPAELEDSGVYFCASSPGTRATAGARETQYFGPGTRLLVL.

The V and J genes are TRBV25-1 and TRBJ2-1; 8 positions match TRBD2. Per the germline V gene, CDR1 is MGHDK and CDR2 is SYGVNS. This CDR3 is 15 amino acids long. V lost 3 bases, J lost 9 bases, and 10 bases stayed unmatched. The CDR3 loop is CASSDISGGGREQFF. The DNA of the CDR3 is TGTGCCAGCAGTGACATAAGCGGGGGAGGTCGTGAGCAGTTCTTC.

This clonotype was seen a few times. The chain joins TRBV6-1 to TRBJ1-1; D is unclear. CDR1 and CDR2 from the germline V gene are MNHNS and SASEGT. This CDR3 has 12 amino acids. The ends were cut back, 1 base at V and 9 bases at J, with 9 bases in the middle. Here the CDR3 DNA reads TGTGCCAGCAGTGAAGACGAGTTCCAAGCTTTCTTT. Its translation: CASSEDEFQAFF.

This rearrangement joins TRBV5-1 to TRBJ2-7, with TRBD2 matching 10 bases. CDR1 SGHRS and CDR2 YFSETQ come from the germline V gene. V trimming: 4 bases; J trimming: 2 bases; junction bases outside the gene matches: 6. The CDR3 consists of 15 residues. CDR3 residues: CASSPSGSRTYEQYF. DNA for the CDR3: TGCGCCAGCAGCCCTAGCGGGAGCAGAACCTACGAGCAGTACTTC.

This clonotype was seen many times. This chain connects TRBV27 to TRBJ1-1; TRBD1 might be the D (5 bases). V was cut by 9 bases and J by 3 bases, with 11 bases left in between. Per the germline V gene, CDR1 is MNHEY and CDR2 is SMNVEV (reference sequence). The CDR3 spans 12 residues. CDR3 sequence reads: CASIGAYTEAFF. The DNA for the CDR3 is TGTGCCAGTATCGGGGCGTACACTGAAGCTTTCTTT.